This T cell receptor beta chain was sequenced in a study of T cell repertoires in cytomegalovirus infection. Comments on this clonotype: Its specificity is unknown.

A single record per CDR3 protein comes from TCRdb applying MiXCR to the reads. The repertoire holds roughly 700,000 distinct CDR3 sequences, with around 32% as singletons. CDR3 length equals 17 residues. V gave up 6 bases and J gave up 9 bases, with 27 bases separating them. Germline V gene lookup returns CDR1 MNHEY and CDR2 SMNVEV (reference sequence). The V call is TRBV27, the J call TRBJ2-1; D might be TRBD1 (6 bases). This TCR derives from a human donor in good health (CMV status not recorded). Some clones in this sample may be carry-over from other donors' samples. The specimen comprised cultured PBMCs, sampled from culture after CMV antigen stimulation. The chain's CDR3 is CASRTLPDSEGSGEQFF. As DNA, the CDR3 is TGTGCCAGCAGAACCCTTCCGGACAGTGAAGGTTCTGGTGAGCAGTTCTTC.